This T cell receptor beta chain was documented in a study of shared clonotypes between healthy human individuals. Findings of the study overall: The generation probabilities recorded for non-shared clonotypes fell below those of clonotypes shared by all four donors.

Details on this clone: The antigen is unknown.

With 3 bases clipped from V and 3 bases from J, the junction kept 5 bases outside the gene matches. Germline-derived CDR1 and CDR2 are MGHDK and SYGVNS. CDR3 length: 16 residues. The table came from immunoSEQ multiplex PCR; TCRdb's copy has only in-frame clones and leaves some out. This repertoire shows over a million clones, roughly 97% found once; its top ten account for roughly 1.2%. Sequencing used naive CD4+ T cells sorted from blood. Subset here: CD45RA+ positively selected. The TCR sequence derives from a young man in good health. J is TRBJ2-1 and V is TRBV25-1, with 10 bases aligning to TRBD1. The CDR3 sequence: CASSDTRTGGYNEQFF. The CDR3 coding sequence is TGTGCCAGCAGTGATACCCGGACAGGGGGCTACAATGAGCAGTTCTTC.